Shown below are 2 T cell receptor beta chains from a single sample sequenced in a study of Ad26.COV2.S vaccination and SARS-CoV-2 variants. The treatment here: roughly 18 received Ad26.COV2.S at low or high dose, single or two shots; about five received placebo; per-sample allocation not given. Sampling took place 63 days after the first vaccine or placebo injection. TCRdb's copy holds only in-frame clones and misses some; the assay was immunoSEQ multiplex PCR. The repertoire holds about 440,000 clones, with roughly 91% as singletons. Material: peripheral blood, obtained in a trial of Ad26.COV2.S vaccine versus placebo. The receptors originated from a person aged 18-60 years who received the Ad26.COV2.S COVID-19 vaccine or a placebo.

This clone was observed a handful of times. The chain recombines TRBV5-8 with TRBJ1-3; 8 positions agree with TRBD1. Germline-derived CDR1 and CDR2 are SGHTS and YDEGEE. The CDR3 is 15 residues long. V lost 4 bases to trimming and J lost 2 bases; unmatched junction nucleotides: 5. For the CDR3, the DNA is TGTGCCAGCAGCCCGGGACAGGCCCCTGGAAACACCATATATTTT. As protein: CASSPGQAPGNTIYF.

This clone was counted a single time. Different DNA sequences within this sample yield the same CDR3. The chain carries TRBV9 and TRBJ2-3, with D perhaps TRBD1 or TRBD2 (5 bases each). Germline CDR1 and CDR2: SGDLS and YYNGEE. Trimming shortened V by 0 bases and J by 6 bases, and 5 bases separated the two germline ends. CDR3 length: 12 amino acids. DNA for the CDR3: TGTGCCAGCAGCGTAGGGGGGGATACGCAGTATTTT. Amino acid sequence: CASSVGGDTQYF.